The 30 T cell receptor beta chains presented below share a single source sample, sequenced in a study of shared clonotypes between healthy human individuals. Clones were read by immunoSEQ multiplex PCR, and TCRdb kept only the in-frame ones, dropping some. This table holds around 700,000 clones, around 73% found once. Sequencing was carried out using memory CD4+ T cells sorted from blood. Subset denoted: CD45RA-negative fraction. All receptors derive from a woman aged 25 to 45 in good health.

The V gene is TRBV19, the J gene TRBJ2-2, with unresolved D. Per germline, CDR1 LNHDA and CDR2 SQIVND (reference sequence). The germline V and J ends were trimmed by 6 bases and 0 bases, with 8 bases remaining between them. This CDR3 spans 14 amino acids. The CDR3 reads CASRASANTGELFF. The DNA for the CDR3 is TGTGCCAGTAGGGCCAGCGCGAACACCGGGGAGCTGTTTTTT.

The chain is built from TRBV4-1 and TRBJ2-7; 7 bases agree with TRBD2. CDR1 and CDR2 (germline): MGHRA, YSYEKL. V lost 1 base and J lost 6; bases outside the gene matches: 9. This CDR3 region has 15 residues. CDR3 region: CASSQGPGRPPEQYF. CDR3 DNA: TGCGCCAGCAGCCAAGGACCCGGGAGGCCGCCCGAGCAGTACTTC.

The genes are TRBV7-6 and TRBJ1-1, with D uncertain. V lost 4 bases and J lost 2, with 8 bases in between. The V gene's germline CDR1 is SGHVS and CDR2 FNYEAQ. The CDR3 runs to 13 residues. The CDR3 protein is CASSSQTNTEAFF. The CDR3 coding sequence is TGTGCCAGCAGCTCACAGACCAACACTGAAGCTTTCTTT. Using reference TRBV7-6 and TRBJ1-1 for the parts outside the CDR3, the full variable domain is GAGVSQSPRYKVTKRGQDVALRCDPISGHVSLYWYRQALGQGPEFLTYFNYEAQQDKSGLPNDRFSAERPEGSISTLTIQRTEQRDSAMYRCASSSQTNTEAFFGQGTRLTVV.

This clone was detected once. This sequence joins TRBV2 and TRBJ1-1, with TRBD1 identical over 9 bases. This CDR3 contains 15 residues. Germline values: CDR1 SNHLY, CDR2 FYNNEI. The J segment lost 6 bases and the V segment lost 3 bases, leaving 8 bases of the junction unmatched. The CDR3 sequence is CASSDPGQGRSEAFF. The CDR3 DNA reads as TGTGCCAGCAGTGACCCTGGACAGGGGAGATCTGAAGCTTTCTTT.

This sequence joins TRBV28 and TRBJ1-2; no firm D call. The CDR3 is made up of 13 amino acids. V lost 6 bases to trimming and J lost 7 bases, with 15 bases between them. CDR1 MDHEN and CDR2 SYDVKM come from the germline V gene. The CDR3 region is CASSAGPGRGYTF. The DNA for the CDR3 is TGTGCCAGCAGCGCAGGTCCAGGACGTGGCTACACCTTC.

The chain recombines TRBV14 with TRBJ2-6, with D perhaps TRBD1 or TRBD2 (5 bases each). V was pared by 5 bases and J by 0 bases, with 20 bases between. CDR1 and CDR2 from the germline V gene are SGHDN and FVKESK. This CDR3 spans 19 amino acids. Here the CDR3 DNA reads TGTGCCAGCAGCTCCCTGGTGGGGGTCAAGCTCTCTGGGGCCAACGTCCTGACTTTC. Translating it yields CASSSLVGVKLSGANVLTF.

J is TRBJ2-1 and V is TRBV7-8; D possibly corresponds to TRBD2 (5 bases). The CDR3 consists of 14 residues. Trimming took 5 bases from V and 2 from J, leaving 10 bases between them. In germline, CDR1 is SGHVS, CDR2 FQNEAQ. CDR3: CASSPRETYNEQFF. The CDR3 DNA is TGTGCCAGCAGCCCGAGGGAGACCTACAATGAGCAGTTCTTC.

In this sample, this clone turned up many times. This chain uses TRBV5-4 with TRBJ2-7; TRBD2 matches at 11 bases. V shed 5 bases and J 2 bases; nucleotides not matched to a gene: 6. This CDR3 region has 15 residues. Germline CDR1 is SGHNT and CDR2 is YYREEE (reference sequence). CDR3 sequence: CASSPGLAETYEQYF. The CDR3 coding sequence is TGTGCCAGCAGTCCGGGACTAGCGGAAACCTACGAGCAGTACTTC.

The chain is built from TRBV5-1 and TRBJ2-1, with TRBD2 matching 11 bases. CDR1 is SGHRS, CDR2 YFSETQ, per germline. Germline trimming cut 4 bases from V and 4 bases from J; bases unmatched to any gene: 4. The length of the CDR3 is 15 residues. The CDR3 reads CASSTSGSLYNEQFF. The CDR3 coding sequence is TGCGCCAGCAGCACTAGCGGGAGCTTATACAATGAGCAGTTCTTC. Using reference TRBV5-1 and TRBJ2-1 for the parts outside the CDR3, the full variable domain is KAGVTQTPRYLIKTRGQQVTLSCSPISGHRSVSWYQQTPGQGLQFLFEYFSETQRNKGNFPGRFSGRQFSNSRSEMNVSTLELGDSALYLCASSTSGSLYNEQFFGPGTRLTVL.

The chain is built from TRBV19 and TRBJ2-1; D possibly corresponds to TRBD1 (5 bases). Germline V gene data show CDR1 as LNHDA and CDR2 as SQIVND (reference sequence). The germline V and J ends were trimmed by 7 bases and 9 bases, with 25 bases remaining between them. The CDR3 consists of 16 residues. The CDR3 bases are TGTGCCAGTACTCCAACAGGCCTGGGTCTAGTCAGTGAGCAGTTCTTC. Amino acids: CASTPTGLGLVSEQFF.

The genes are TRBV15 and TRBJ2-5; D uncertain. V was pared by 0 bases and J by 7 bases, with 6 bases between. CDR3 length: 12 residues. Per the germline V gene, CDR1 is LNHNV and CDR2 is YYDKDF (reference sequence). The CDR3 DNA follows: TGTGCCACCAGCAGAGATGCAGGGACCCAGTACTTC. Encoded protein: CATSRDAGTQYF.

This CDR3 reads CASSLRVPGELFF. As DNA, the CDR3 is TGTGCCAGCAGCTTGAGGGTACCCGGGGAGCTGTTTTTT. The chain employs TRBV5-8 and TRBJ2-2; D gene ambiguous. The CDR3 is 13 amino acids. Trimming took 1 base from V and 6 from J, leaving 7 bases between them. CDR1 is SGHTS and CDR2 is YDEGEE in the germline V gene. Full variable domain (outside the CDR3, taken from reference TRBV5-8 and TRBJ2-2): EAGVTQSPTHLIKTRGQQATLRCSPISGHTSVYWYQQALGLGLQFLLWYDEGEERNRGNFPPRFSGRQFPNYSSELNVNALELEDSALYLCASSLRVPGELFFGEGSRLTVL.

The gene calls are TRBV7-2 and TRBJ2-7; 11 bases agree with TRBD2. CDR3 size: 16 residues. With V trimmed by 5 bases and J by 0 bases, 6 bases remained unmatched. Germline values: CDR1 SGHTA, CDR2 FQGNSA. The CDR3 DNA reads as TGTGCCAGCAGCCCGTCCGGGACTAGCGGCTCCTACGAGCAGTACTTC. This translates into CASSPSGTSGSYEQYF.

The CDR3 DNA follows: TGTGCCAGCAGCGGGACAGGATTAGGTGAAGCTTTCTTT. Its protein product is CASSGTGLGEAFF. This chain uses TRBV21-1 with TRBJ1-1; the D call in the table, TRBD1, was not verified against the DNA. TRBV21-1 is annotated as a pseudogene. The CDR3 is 13 residues long.

The rearrangement joins TRBV28 to TRBJ1-2; 7 bases map to TRBD1. The germline gives CDR1 MDHEN, CDR2 SYDVKM. The J segment lost 8 bases and the V segment lost 5 bases, leaving 8 bases of the junction unmatched. The CDR3 totals 13 residues. CDR3 sequence (DNA): TGTGCCAGCAGTCGGTACAGGGGCGGGGGCTACACCTTC. This codes for CASSRYRGGGYTF.

V usage is TRBV6-1 and J usage is TRBJ1-2, with D hard to call. Germline CDR1 reads MNHNS; CDR2 reads SASEGT. The CDR3 loop spans 16 amino acids. Trimming stripped 0 bases from V and 0 bases from J, with 11 bases between. The CDR3 reads CASSEALGSANYGYTF. The CDR3, as DNA: TGTGCCAGCAGTGAAGCGCTAGGCAGCGCTAACTATGGCTACACCTTC.

The J gene is TRBJ2-4, the V gene TRBV2; D gene uncertain. This CDR3 is built from 13 residues. Germline V gene lookup returns CDR1 SNHLY and CDR2 FYNNEI. V lost 7 bases and J 4 bases, leaving 11 bases between the germline ends. The CDR3 sequence is CASKYYPKNIQYF. DNA of the CDR3: TGTGCCAGCAAATACTACCCAAAAAACATTCAGTACTTC.

The chain combines TRBV5-6 with TRBJ1-1; 7 bases line up with TRBD1. Germline CDR1 SGHDT, CDR2 YYEEEE. Unmatched junction bases numbered 11, after V lost 2 bases and J lost 7 bases. The CDR3 contains 15 residues. The CDR3 protein is CASSFYGTAGREAFF. The CDR3 DNA reads as TGTGCCAGCAGCTTTTACGGGACAGCAGGACGTGAAGCTTTCTTT.

CDR3 loop: CASTPESFNYGYTF. The CDR3 nucleotides are TGTGCCAGCACTCCGGAAAGTTTTAACTATGGCTACACCTTC. The chain links TRBV28 to TRBJ1-2; D not certain. The CDR3 loop spans 14 amino acids. CDR1 and CDR2 from the germline V gene are MDHEN and SYDVKM. V was cut by 7 bases and J by 1 base, with 13 bases left in between.

V and J are TRBV7-2 and TRBJ2-2; 7 positions agree with TRBD2. The length of the CDR3 is 15 residues. V was pared by 4 bases and J by 7 bases, with 9 bases of the junction left unmatched. Germline loops: CDR1 SGHTA, CDR2 FQGNSA. The CDR3 DNA sequence: TGTGCCAGCAGCTCCCTTGGGGGGGTAGGCGGGGAGCTGTTTTTT. Translating gives CASSSLGGVGGELFF.

V and J are TRBV2 and TRBJ1-1; D might be TRBD1 (5 bases). V was cut by 6 bases and J by 2 bases, with 13 bases left in between. Germline CDR1 reads SNHLY; CDR2 reads FYNNEI. This CDR3 contains 14 residues. The CDR3 nucleotides are TGTGCCAGCAGCGTACTCGACAGAAACACTGAAGCTTTCTTT. Protein sequence: CASSVLDRNTEAFF.

This clone came up many times. The chain is built from TRBV28 and TRBJ1-5, with TRBD1 as a possible D gene (5 bases). This CDR3 region has 14 residues. Germline assignment: CDR1 MDHEN and CDR2 SYDVKM. V lost 5 bases and J lost 7, with 15 bases in between. DNA of the CDR3: TGTGCCAGCAGTAGGTTTGAGTCAGGGCAGCCCCAGCATTTT. Amino acids: CASSRFESGQPQHF.

V usage is TRBV6-6 and J usage is TRBJ2-3, with D perhaps TRBD2 (6 bases). The CDR3 length is 15 residues. V lost 9 bases and J lost 0, with 16 bases in between. Germline CDR1 is MNHNY and CDR2 is SVGAGI (reference sequence). The CDR3: CASARDLVSTDTQYF. CDR3 DNA sequence: TGTGCCAGTGCCCGGGACTTGGTTAGCACAGATACGCAGTATTTT.

V gene TRBV7-2 combines with J gene TRBJ1-1; no clear D gene. CDR1 SGHTA and CDR2 FQGNSA come from the germline V gene. The V end was cut by 5 bases, the J end by 3 bases, with 10 bases between. This CDR3 region has 13 residues. Here the CDR3 reads CASSPRRDTEAFF. CDR3 nucleotide sequence: TGTGCCAGCAGCCCAAGGCGGGACACTGAAGCTTTCTTT.

The chain has TRBV9 and TRBJ1-4; TRBD1 is a possible D gene (6 bases). V lost 5 bases, J lost 2 bases, and 16 bases lay in between. This CDR3 is 16 amino acids long. Germline CDR1 SGDLS, CDR2 YYNGEE. This chain's CDR3 is CASSPQPTGTNEKLFF. The DNA for the CDR3 is TGTGCCAGCAGTCCACAACCCACAGGGACTAATGAAAAACTGTTTTTT. Drawing the rest from reference TRBV9 and TRBJ1-4, the complete variable domain is DSGVTQTPKHLITATGQRVTLRCSPRSGDLSVYWYQQSLDQGLQFLIQYYNGEERAKGNILERFSAQQFPDLHSELNLSSLELGDSALYFCASSPQPTGTNEKLFFGSGTQLSVL.

V and J are TRBV7-2 and TRBJ1-1; the D gene is possibly TRBD1 (6 bases). Trimming took 6 bases from V and 3 from J, leaving 17 bases between them. Germline V gene lookup returns CDR1 SGHTA and CDR2 FQGNSA. This CDR3 is built from 15 residues. The CDR3 DNA follows: TGTGCCAGCAGGATCGGGGGGCCAGCCTACACTGAAGCTTTCTTT. It is translated as CASRIGGPAYTEAFF.

V and J are TRBV10-3 and TRBJ2-7; D call uncertain. V was trimmed by 2 bases and J by 0 bases, leaving 8 bases between them. Per germline, CDR1 ENHRY and CDR2 SYGVKD. There are 14 residues in the CDR3. CDR3 sequence (DNA): TGTGCCATCAGTGAGATGTCGTTCTCCTACGAGCAGTACTTC. Amino acids: CAISEMSFSYEQYF.

This clone was recorded a few times. J is TRBJ1-2 and V is TRBV25-1, with TRBD1 matching over 8 bases. Germline values: CDR1 MGHDK, CDR2 SYGVNS. The CDR3 runs 12 residues. The V and J ends lost 6 bases and 8 bases, in that order; junction bases with no gene match: 5. This chain's CDR3 is CASSRQGKGYTF. The DNA for the CDR3 is TGTGCCAGCAGCCGACAGGGGAAAGGCTACACCTTC.

This clone was detected only a few times. Distinct nucleotide sequences in the sample also encode this CDR3. This chain links TRBV28 with TRBJ1-2; tentative D call: TRBD1 (5 bases). Trimming removed 2 bases from V and 3 bases from J, with 7 bases in between. Germline CDR1 MDHEN, CDR2 SYDVKM. This CDR3 contains 13 residues. CDR3 DNA sequence: TGTGCCAGCAGTTTAGGGGGGTACTATGGCTACACCTTC. Protein: CASSLGGYYGYTF.

The V call is TRBV28, the J call TRBJ2-7; possible D gene TRBD2, 6 bases. CDR3 length: 13 residues. Per the germline V gene, CDR1 is MDHEN and CDR2 is SYDVKM. V lost 8 bases and J lost 0, with 11 bases in between. The DNA for the CDR3 is TGTGCCAGCTGGGACGGGAGCTCCTACGAGCAGTACTTC. Protein: CASWDGSSYEQYF.